Sequencing of this TCR beta chain was carried out in a study of metastatic and nonmetastatic thyroid tumors. Study details: The study looked at repertoires side by side in blood and in tumor or nodule tissue from malignant and benign thyroid patients.

Thyroid surgery had not been preceded by any treatment in any patient. In germline, CDR1 is LNHNV, CDR2 YYDKDF (reference sequence). Trimming removed 3 bases from V and 3 bases from J; junction bases left unmatched: 5. There are 15 residues in the CDR3. Source study methods: The authors used CDR3 differences across clinicopathological groups to build a distant-metastasis classifier for papillary thyroid cancer. TCRdb re-called clones from the PCR reads using MiXCR. In this record, the V and J calls reflect TCRdb's handling and not the investigators' own analysis. Of about 15,000 clones listed, less than 4% are singletons. This clone was detected a few times. What it recognizes is unknown. Findings of the study overall: Malignant thyroid tumors reportedly exceeded benign nodules significantly in TCR beta diversity, with the difference appearing in blood and tumor.

The chain links TRBV15 to TRBJ2-7; 10 bases match TRBD2. Sequenced sample: tumor tissue. This receptor was obtained from a female donor with papillary thyroid cancer or a benign thyroid nodule (not recorded which). Some clones in this sample may be carry-over from other donors' samples. For the CDR3, the DNA is TGTGCCACCAGCAGTCCGGGACTAGCGATCTACGAGCAGTACTTC. Its translation is CATSSPGLAIYEQYF.